The 21 T cell receptor beta chains reported below all come from one sample, sequenced in a study of blood T cells in healthy people across ages. It was with a sample-barcoded 5' primer and a J-beta primer mix that a second PCR of roughly 6 to 12 cycles was run. One entry per CDR3 protein results from TCRdb running MiXCR on the 5' RACE reads. The data contain fewer than 2,000,000 distinct CDR3 sequences, approximately 40% of them seen just once; the ten biggest clones take up more than 20%. Material for sequencing was blood. These receptor sequences come from a human donor in good health.

This clonotype was observed a few times. V and J are TRBV6-1 and TRBJ2-5, with 8 bases fitting TRBD2. V lost 7 bases, J lost 3 bases, and 4 bases stayed unmatched. The CDR3 has 13 amino acids. Germline V lookup: CDR1 MNHNS, CDR2 SASEGT. As DNA, the CDR3 is TGTGCCAGCAACCCGGGACTAGAAGAGACCCAGTACTTC. Translating it yields CASNPGLEETQYF.

The V call is TRBV7-6, the J call TRBJ2-3; D might be TRBD1 (5 bases). The V gene lost 5 bases and the J gene lost 0 bases, with 15 bases spanning the gap. Germline lookup yields CDR1 SGHVS and CDR2 FNYEAQ. The CDR3 is 16 residues long. CDR3 protein: CASSRRVRDSTDTQYF. The DNA of the CDR3 is TGTGCCAGCAGCCGCCGGGTCAGGGATAGCACAGATACGCAGTATTTT.

The rearrangement joins TRBV2 to TRBJ2-3, with D maybe TRBD2 (5 bases). Germline CDR1 and CDR2: SNHLY and FYNNEI. The CDR3 extends over 14 amino acids. Trimming removed 2 bases at V and 6 bases at J, with 12 bases between. CDR3 in amino acids: CASSELRRKDTQYF. DNA for the CDR3: TGTGCCAGCAGTGAATTGAGGAGGAAGGATACGCAGTATTTT.

The J gene is TRBJ1-1, the V gene TRBV12-3 or TRBV12-4; 11 bases align to TRBD1. This CDR3 has 16 amino acids. J gave up 4 bases and V 5 bases, and 9 bases lay outside the gene matches. The chain's CDR3 is CASSMDRGRTGTEAFF. The DNA for the CDR3 is TGTGCCAGCAGTATGGACAGGGGGCGGACCGGCACTGAAGCTTTCTTT.

This clonotype appeared a few times. The chain combines TRBV28 with TRBJ2-5; TRBD1 matches at 7 bases. Germline CDR1 and CDR2: MDHEN and SYDVKM. Trimming at V came to 5 bases and at J to 11 bases, leaving 11 bases not matched to a gene. This CDR3 is built from 13 residues. This CDR3 is CASSPTGTHEQYF. CDR3 nucleotide sequence: TGTGCCAGCAGTCCGACAGGGACCCATGAGCAGTACTTC.

This clonotype was counted between two and nine times. The gene calls are TRBV6-5 and TRBJ2-7; 11 positions agree with TRBD2. This CDR3 spans 14 amino acids. Germline CDR1 is MNHEY and CDR2 is SVGAGI. The V segment lost 1 base and the J segment 5 bases; nucleotides outside the gene matches: 1. The CDR3 sequence: CASSYLAGGDEQYF. The CDR3 DNA follows: TGTGCCAGCAGTTACTTAGCGGGGGGGGACGAGCAGTACTTC.

This clonotype was picked up a small number of times. One end of the junction is discordant with germline, which a read error may explain. The genes are TRBV29-1 and TRBJ2-3; D tentatively reads TRBD1 or TRBD2 (5 bases each). Germline V gene data show CDR1 as SQVTM and CDR2 as ANQGSEA. The CDR3 has 13 amino acids. In DNA, the CDR3 is TGCAGCGTTGGGGCAGGGACCACAGATGCGCAGTATTTT. Translation gives CSVGAGTTDAQYF.

This rearrangement joins TRBV7-2 to TRBJ1-4; no reliable D call. Germline lookup yields CDR1 SGHTA and CDR2 FQGNSA. The ends were cut back, 1 base at V and 5 bases at J, with 11 bases in the middle. CDR3 length: 15 residues. CDR3 loop: CASSLGGESNEKLFF. In nucleotides, the CDR3 is TGTGCCAGCAGCTTAGGCGGGGAATCAAATGAAAAACTGTTTTTT.

The V call is TRBV11-2, the J call TRBJ2-7; D remains unclear. The CDR3 consists of 14 residues. Germline CDR1 and CDR2: SGHAT and FQNNGV. Trimming cost V 3 bases and J 4 bases, with 13 bases left between them. CDR3 DNA sequence: TGTGCCAGCAGCTTGGGCAGTTTACCGTACGAGCAGTACTTC. Translation gives CASSLGSLPYEQYF. Drawing the rest from reference TRBV11-2 and TRBJ2-7, the complete variable domain is EAGVAQSPRYKIIEKRQSVAFWCNPISGHATLYWYQQILGQGPKLLIQFQNNGVVDDSQLPKDRFSAERLKGVDSTLKIQPAKLEDSAVYLCASSLGSLPYEQYFGPGTRLTVT.

The chain couples TRBV7-9 to TRBJ2-1; the D is unclear. The CDR3 covers 12 residues. Trimming removed 5 bases at V and 4 bases at J, with 6 bases between. Germline lookup yields CDR1 SEHNR and CDR2 FQNEAQ (reference sequence). This CDR3 reads CASSHEYNEQFF. DNA of the CDR3: TGTGCCAGCAGCCACGAATACAATGAGCAGTTCTTC. The full variable domain, completed using reference TRBV7-9 and TRBJ2-1, is DTGVSQNPRHKITKRGQNVTFRCDPISEHNRLYWYRQTLGQGPEFLTYFQNEAQLEKSRLLSDRFSAERPKGSFSTLEIQRTEQGDSAMYLCASSHEYNEQFFGPGTRLTVL.

This chain connects TRBV28 to TRBJ2-4; possible D gene TRBD1, 5 bases. Germline assignment: CDR1 MDHEN and CDR2 SYDVKM. Trimming removed 6 bases at V and 13 bases at J, with 31 bases between. This CDR3 is built from 17 residues. Here the CDR3 reads CASSHPVAKTAQDTQYF. The CDR3 nucleotides are TGTGCCAGCAGCCACCCTGTGGCAAAGACTGCACAGGATACGCAGTACTTC.

A single count supports this clonotype. The gene calls are TRBV20-1 and TRBJ1-2; 9 nucleotides agree with TRBD1. Germline V gives CDR1 DFQATT, CDR2 SNEGSKA (reference sequence). The length of the CDR3 is 13 residues. With 5 bases clipped from V and 8 bases from J, the junction kept 9 bases outside the gene matches. CDR3 protein: CSAGTGYGGGYTF. DNA for the CDR3: TGCAGTGCTGGGACAGGGTATGGAGGAGGCTACACCTTC.

The chain couples TRBV6-2 or TRBV6-3 to TRBJ2-1, with 9 bases matching TRBD2. V lost 7 bases, J lost 3 bases, and 13 bases stayed unmatched. The CDR3 totals 17 residues. CDR1 and CDR2 from the germline V gene are MNHEY and SVGEGT. CDR3 DNA sequence: TGTGCCAGCAACATAAATTTAGCGGGGGCCGACTACAATGAGCAGTTCTTC. Translation gives CASNINLAGADYNEQFF.

The rearrangement links TRBV27 to TRBJ1-1, with 7 bases aligning to TRBD1. The V gene's germline CDR1 is MNHEY and CDR2 SMNVEV (reference sequence). With 2 bases clipped from V and 5 bases from J, the junction kept 8 bases outside the gene matches. This CDR3 has 15 amino acids. The CDR3 nucleotides are TGTGCCAGCAGTTTAGTACAGGGGCAGAAGACTGAAGCTTTCTTT. Translating gives CASSLVQGQKTEAFF.

In its sample, this clonotype was seen a few times. The chain couples TRBV20-1 to TRBJ2-3; tentatively, D is TRBD2 (6 bases). The germline V gene has CDR1 DFQATT and CDR2 SNEGSKA (reference sequence). The CDR3 loop spans 13 amino acids. Trimming stripped 1 base from V and 9 bases from J, with 14 bases between. In DNA, the CDR3 is TGCAGTGCTAGAGTGCCCGGGAGCGGAACGCAGTATTTT. Protein product: CSARVPGSGTQYF.

This clonotype has just a few counts. This chain links TRBV4-1 with TRBJ2-5; D may be TRBD2 (6 bases). The CDR3 contains 19 residues. Trimming took off 0 bases at V and 5 bases at J, with 25 bases between the two ends. CDR1 and CDR2 from the germline V gene are MGHRA and YSYEKL. In nucleotides, the CDR3 is TGCGCCAGCAGCCAAGATCGGCGGGGTATGAGGTCGGGTGGGGAGACCCAGTACTTC. It specifies CASSQDRRGMRSGGETQYF.

The chain links TRBV4-2 to TRBJ2-1, with D uncertain. CDR3 length: 15 amino acids. V was clipped by 0 bases and J by 7 bases, with 13 bases between them. Germline V gene sequence: CDR1 LGHNA, CDR2 YNFKEQ. This CDR3 is CASSQDSTAVNEQFF. CDR3 DNA sequence: TGTGCCAGCAGCCAAGATAGTACCGCCGTGAATGAGCAGTTCTTC.

Points on this clonotype: An end of the junction does not agree with germline; a read error may underlie this. The chain is built from TRBV15 and TRBJ2-7; 7 bases are a match to TRBD1. Germline CDR1 reads LNHNV; CDR2 reads YYDKDF (reference sequence). The CDR3 is made up of 16 amino acids. This chain's CDR3 is CAASRPGQDDRYEQYF. The CDR3 nucleotides are TGTGCCGCCAGCAGACCCGGACAGGACGACCGCTACGAGCAGTACTTC.

As DNA, the CDR3 is TGTGCCAGCAGCTTAGTATGGGGCGACTATGGCTACACCTTC. Its protein product is CASSLVWGDYGYTF. The chain recombines TRBV7-2 with TRBJ1-2, with D perhaps matching TRBD1 (5 bases). The ends were cut back, 1 base at V and 3 bases at J, with 9 bases in the middle. The germline CDR1 and CDR2 sequences are SGHTA and FQGNSA. The CDR3 totals 14 residues.

This clonotype was recorded a few times. V gene TRBV6-6 combines with J gene TRBJ2-5; D is undetermined. Germline V gives CDR1 MNHNY, CDR2 SVGAGI (reference sequence). This CDR3 is built from 12 residues. Trimming took off 6 bases at V and 1 base at J, with 6 bases between the two ends. CDR3 sequence: CASRNLQETQYF. The CDR3 nucleotides read TGTGCCAGCAGGAATCTCCAAGAGACCCAGTACTTC.

This clonotype has a handful of counts. The chain has TRBV7-9 and TRBJ2-5; 8 bases line up with TRBD1. Germline V gene lookup returns CDR1 SEHNR and CDR2 FQNEAQ (reference sequence). This CDR3 spans 15 amino acids. The J segment lost 5 bases and the V segment lost 4 bases, leaving 9 bases of the junction unmatched. The CDR3 spells CASSYLGQATETQYF. The CDR3, as DNA: TGTGCCAGCAGCTATTTGGGACAGGCCACGGAGACCCAGTACTTC.